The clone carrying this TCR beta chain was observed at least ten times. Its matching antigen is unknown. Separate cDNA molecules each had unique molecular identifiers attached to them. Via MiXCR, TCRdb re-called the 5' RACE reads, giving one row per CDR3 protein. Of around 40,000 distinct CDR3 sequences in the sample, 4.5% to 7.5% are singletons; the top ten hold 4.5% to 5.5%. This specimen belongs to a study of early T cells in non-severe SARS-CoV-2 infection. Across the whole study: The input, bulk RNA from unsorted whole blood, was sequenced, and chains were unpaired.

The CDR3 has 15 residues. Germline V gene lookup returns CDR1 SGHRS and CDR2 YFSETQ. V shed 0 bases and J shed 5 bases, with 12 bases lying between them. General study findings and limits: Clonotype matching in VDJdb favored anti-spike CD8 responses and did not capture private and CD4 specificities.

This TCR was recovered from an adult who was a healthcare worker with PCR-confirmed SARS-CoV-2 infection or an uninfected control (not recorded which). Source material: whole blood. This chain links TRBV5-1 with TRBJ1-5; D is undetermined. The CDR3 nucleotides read TGCGCCAGCAGCTTGGCCGGAGGGCAGGATCAGCCCCAGCATTTT. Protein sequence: CASSLAGGQDQPQHF.